Reported below is one T cell receptor beta chain. V gave up 5 bases and J gave up 0 bases, with 6 bases separating them. CDR1 and CDR2 from the germline V gene are SGHTS and YDEGEE. This CDR3 region has 13 residues. This sample stems from a study of technical replicates of blood from a handful of donors. Some clones are missing from TCRdb's copy, which holds only in-frame ones; the method was immunoSEQ multiplex PCR. The sample holds more than 65,000 clones, nearly 98% seen once. The source material was T cells isolated from PBMCs. The source of this sequence is a human donor in good health. The gene calls are TRBV5-8 and TRBJ1-5; D unclear. This chain's CDR3 is CASRRDSNQPQHF. The CDR3, as DNA: TGTGCCAGCAGGAGGGATAGCAATCAGCCCCAGCATTTT.